Listed below are T cell receptor beta chains from one sample, sequenced in a study of cytotoxic CD8 clonotypes in ibrutinib-treated CLL. Measured with immunoSEQ multiplex PCR; TCRdb has only the in-frame clones, and not every one. The sample lists some 150,000 clones; 70% to 90% were seen once. Here the sequenced sample was PBMCs, taken after 36 months of ibrutinib treatment. The receptors come from a human donor with chronic lymphocytic leukemia. Each CDR3 is given with its conserved first and last residue. The D gene is left open where the match is weak. Clone size, where shown, is once, few, many, or a class for clones that have expanded.

TRBV19,.,TRBJ1-1,.,CATGWGEHTEAFF,TGTGCCACGGGCTGGGGTGAGCACACTGAAGCTTTCTTT
TRBV7-8,.,TRBJ2-1,.,CASRTFDGSYNEQFF,TGTGCCAGCAGAACGTTTGACGGGTCCTACAATGAGCAGTTCTTC
TRBV5-1,.,TRBJ2-3,.,CASSLTRDTQYF,TGCGCCAGCAGCTTGACTCGAGATACGCAGTATTTT
TRBV11-3,.,TRBJ1-1,.,CASSPGRPDTEAFF,TGTGCCAGCAGCCCCGGACGGCCGGACACTGAAGCTTTCTTT
TRBV19,.,TRBJ1-2,.,CASARTGGYNYGYTF,TGTGCCAGTGCTAGGACCGGGGGGTATAACTATGGCTACACCTTC
TRBV29-1,.,TRBJ2-3,.,CSVVGRSTDTQYF,TGCAGCGTTGTGGGTCGGAGCACAGATACGCAGTATTTT
TRBV19,few,TRBJ1-5,.,CASSIGATHEGQPQHF,TGTGCCAGTAGTATAGGGGCGACACATGAGGGTCAGCCCCAGCATTTT
TRBV28,.,TRBJ2-6,.,CATDRYSGANVLTF,TGTGCCACGGATAGGTACTCTGGGGCCAACGTCCTGACTTTC
TRBV5-1,.,TRBJ2-5,.,CASSFGVLETQYF,TGCGCCAGCAGCTTCGGGGTTCTGGAGACCCAGTACTTC
TRBV27,.,TRBJ1-3,.,CASSLRGGNTIYF,TGTGCCAGCAGTTTAAGAGGGGGAAACACCATATATTTT
TRBV13,.,TRBJ1-1,.,CASSFRQSTEAFF,TGTGCCAGCAGCTTTAGACAGTCCACTGAAGCTTTCTTT
TRBV9,.,TRBJ1-1,.,CASSPMRTLEAFF,TGTGCCAGCAGCCCGATGAGGACACTGGAAGCTTTCTTT
TRBV5-1,few,TRBJ1-1,.,CASSLKVNTEAFF,TGCGCCAGCAGCTTGAAGGTCAACACTGAAGCTTTCTTT
TRBV9,.,TRBJ2-1,.,CASSVEIARKDEQFF,TGTGCCAGCAGCGTAGAGATAGCGAGGAAGGATGAGCAGTTCTTC
TRBV6-1,.,TRBJ1-2,.,CASSDGRTYGYTF,TGTGCCAGCAGTGATGGACGGACCTATGGCTACACCTTC
TRBV2,few,TRBJ2-7,TRBD2,CASILAGLFHEQYF,TGTGCCAGCATACTAGCGGGTCTCTTCCACGAGCAGTACTTC
TRBV29-1,.,TRBJ1-1,TRBD1,CSSQGQRNTEAFF,TGCAGCTCCCAGGGACAGAGGAACACTGAAGCTTTCTTT
TRBV5-5,.,TRBJ1-2,.,CASTPGGGLYGYTF,TGTGCCAGCACCCCGGGGGGGGGCCTCTATGGCTACACCTTC
TRBV14,.,TRBJ2-4,.,CASSQEKNIQYF,TGTGCCAGCAGCCAAGAAAAAAACATTCAGTACTTC
TRBV6-1,.,TRBJ2-5,.,CASRIVETQYF,TGTGCCAGCAGAATTGTGGAGACCCAGTACTTC
TRBV19,.,TRBJ1-5,.,CASSITDPNQPQHF,TGTGCCAGTAGTATAACAGATCCCAATCAGCCCCAGCATTTT
TRBV30,.,TRBJ2-1,.,CAWSVRQGLANEQFF,TGTGCCTGGAGTGTACGGCAGGGCCTAGCCAATGAGCAGTTCTTC
TRBV11-2,.,TRBJ1-3,.,CASSLVGISGNTIYF,TGTGCCAGCAGCTTAGTTGGGATATCTGGAAACACCATATATTTT
TRBV30,.,TRBJ2-7,TRBD1,CAWSGQGKHYEQYF,TGTGCCTGGAGTGGACAGGGGAAACACTACGAGCAGTACTTC
TRBV19,.,TRBJ2-1,.,CASSSGVADEQFF,TGTGCCAGTAGTAGCGGGGTGGCAGATGAGCAGTTCTTC
TRBV2,.,TRBJ1-6,.,CASSEFAQAQSPLHF,TGTGCCAGCAGTGAATTTGCACAGGCCCAATCACCCCTCCACTTT
TRBV7-8,.,TRBJ2-3,TRBD1,CASSLLSPRTGGTHTQYF,TGTGCCAGCAGCTTACTCTCTCCCCGGACAGGCGGAACCCATACGCAGTATTTT
TRBV20-1,many,TRBJ1-4,TRBD1,CSAPIGTGMFF,TGCAGTGCGCCTATTGGGACAGGGATGTTTTTT
TRBV6-1,few,TRBJ1-2,.,CASNGGQGNYGYTF,TGTGCCAGCAATGGTGGGCAGGGGAACTATGGCTACACCTTC
TRBV5-1,.,TRBJ1-4,.,CASSSSGEKLFF,TGCGCCAGCAGCAGCAGCGGGGAAAAACTGTTTTTT